This is a list of T cell receptor beta chains from one sample in a study of blood T cell repertoires in COVID-19. Measured with immunoSEQ multiplex PCR; TCRdb has only the in-frame clones, and not every one. The sample records some 150,000 clones, less than 90% being singletons. The sample taken for sequencing was peripheral blood. The source is a woman aged 70 to 79 with acute or convalescent COVID-19. CDR3s include the opening cysteine and the closing phenylalanine or tryptophan. A D gene is named only where the DNA matches it firmly. Expanded clones get a size class; other rows say once, few or many, or leave the size out.

TRBJ1-2	12	-	TRBV29-1	-	TGCAGCGCGCTACAGGGCCCTGATGGCTACACCTTC	CSALQGPDGYTF
TRBJ1-2	16	-	TRBV19	-	TGTGCCAGTAACAATCACGTCCGGGGGAAAGACTATGGCTACACCTTC	CASNNHVRGKDYGYTF
TRBJ1-2	14	-	TRBV2	-	TGTGCCAGCAAGGAGGACAGTGTCGTCTATGGCTACACCTTC	CASKEDSVVYGYTF
TRBJ2-5	14	TRBD1	TRBV5-5	-	TGTGCCAGCAGCTTTTCGACAGGGGTAGAGACCCAGTACTTC	CASSFSTGVETQYF
TRBJ1-1	13	-	TRBV18	few	TGTGCCAGCTCCCCCTATGAGGGCACTGAAGCTTTCTTT	CASSPYEGTEAFF
TRBJ1-1	13	-	TRBV6-1	-	TGTGCCAGCAGTGGAGACAGGTCCACTGAAGCTTTCTTT	CASSGDRSTEAFF
TRBJ1-1	17	TRBD1	TRBV19	few	TGTGCCAGTAGTGCGAATCCTCCGGGACAGGGAAACACTGAAGCTTTCTTT	CASSANPPGQGNTEAFF
TRBJ1-2	12	-	TRBV2	-	TGTGCCAGCAGTGAACAGGGGCTTGGCTACACCTTC	CASSEQGLGYTF
TRBJ2-5	15	-	TRBV7-7	-	TGTGCTAGCAGCCGCTCCCCTAGCGCCCAAGAGACCCAGTACTTC	CASSRSPSAQETQYF
TRBJ2-1	12	TRBD1	TRBV6-2/TRBV6-3	-	TGTGCCAGCAGCTCGCAGGGGGCGAGGCGGTTCTTC	CASSSQGARRFF
TRBJ2-2	15	TRBD2	TRBV10-3	-	TGTGCCATCAGTGGGGGACTAGTCCGCACCGGGGAGCTGTTTTTT	CAISGGLVRTGELFF
TRBJ1-5	13	-	TRBV19	-	TGTGCCAGTAGCAACGACGGGGATCAGCCCCAGCATTTT	CASSNDGDQPQHF
TRBJ2-3	15	TRBD1	TRBV3-1/TRBV3-2	-	TGTGCCAGCAGCTCGAGGACAGGTCAAGGAGATACGCAGTATTTT	CASSSRTGQGDTQYF
TRBJ1-1	14	TRBD1	TRBV6-6	-	TGTGCCAGCAGTTTCGGACAGGGCGGGCCTGAAGCTTTCTTT	CASSFGQGGPEAFF
TRBJ1-1	14	-	TRBV5-4	-	TGTGCCAGCAGCTTGGCGACAGTCAACACTGAAGCTTTCTTT	CASSLATVNTEAFF
TRBJ2-5	15	-	TRBV2	-	TGTGCCAGCAGAACTACTCGGGGTCCGGAGGAGACCCAGTACTTC	CASRTTRGPEETQYF
TRBJ2-3	13	-	TRBV6-5	-	TGTGCCAGCAGTTACAGAGACAGATATCCTCAGTATTTT	CASSYRDRYPQYF
TRBJ1-2	15	-	TRBV28	once	TGTGCCAGCAGTTTATACTCTCGACAGTACGGAGAAAACACCTTC	CASSLYSRQYGENTF
TRBJ2-5	15	TRBD1	TRBV3-1/TRBV3-2	-	TGTGCCAGCAGCCATTACAGGGGGATTCAAGAGACCCAGTACTTC	CASSHYRGIQETQYF
TRBJ2-2	15	TRBD1	TRBV6-6	-	TGTGCCAGCATCCCGGGACAGGGAAGAACCGGGGAGCTGTTTTTT	CASIPGQGRTGELFF
TRBJ1-2	13	-	TRBV28	-	TGTGCCAGCAGCCGACAGCCCCAGCGCCGCTACACCTTC	CASSRQPQRRYTF
TRBJ2-1	16	TRBD2	TRBV5-1	-	TGCGCCAGCAGCCCCGCCCGGACTAGCGGGGTGAATGAGCAGTTCTTC	CASSPARTSGVNEQFF
TRBJ2-5	14	TRBD1	TRBV27	-	TGTGCCAGCAGTCGCGACAGGGTACAAGAGACCCAGTACTTC	CASSRDRVQETQYF
TRBJ2-5	15	TRBD1	TRBV5-1	-	TGCGCCAGCAGCCACAACAGGGGGCTAGGGGAGACCCAGTACTTC	CASSHNRGLGETQYF
TRBJ2-1	17	-	TRBV27	-	TGTGCCAGCAGTCAATCCCCAGGCGCAGGGACCTACAATGAGCAGTTCTTC	CASSQSPGAGTYNEQFF
TRBJ2-1	14	TRBD1	TRBV27	-	TGTGCCAGTCACGGAGGGACAGGGATCAATGAGCAGTTCTTC	CASHGGTGINEQFF
TRBJ1-3	15	-	TRBV5-1	-	TGCGCCTCGGCTTCGGGAACTACCCCTGGAAACACCATATATTTT	CASASGTTPGNTIYF
TRBJ2-7	14	-	TRBV7-9	-	TGTGCCAGCAGCTTCGGAGGCCTAGCCTACGAGCAGTACTTC	CASSFGGLAYEQYF
TRBJ2-3	13	-	TRBV6-1	-	TGTGCCAGCAGTGAAGCCGGCACAGATACGCAGTATTTT	CASSEAGTDTQYF
TRBJ2-3	15	TRBD2	TRBV9	-	TGTGCCAGCAGCGGAGGTAGCGGGGACACAGATACGCAGTATTTT	CASSGGSGDTDTQYF
TRBJ2-5	18	TRBD2	TRBV14	-	TGTGCCAGCAGCCAAGGGAGACTAGCGGGGGGCCTACAAGAGACCCAGTACTTC	CASSQGRLAGGLQETQYF
TRBJ1-2	12	-	TRBV7-9	-	TGTGCCAGCAGCTTAGGGCAGGAAGGCTACACCTTC	CASSLGQEGYTF
TRBJ2-3	16	TRBD2	TRBV7-7	-	TGTGCTAGCAGCCCCCTAGCGGGGGGGCCGGGCGATACGCAGTATTTT	CASSPLAGGPGDTQYF
TRBJ1-3	15	-	TRBV7-9	few	TGTGCCAGCAGCTTGGGGCTATCCTCTGGAAACACCATATATTTT	CASSLGLSSGNTIYF
TRBJ1-5	15	TRBD1	TRBV30	few	TGTGCCTGGAGAAGACAGGGATACGGAAATCAGCCCCAGCATTTT	CAWRRQGYGNQPQHF
TRBJ1-2	16	TRBD1	TRBV18	-	TGTGCCAGCTCACCAGAAAGGACAGGGGGCGTTCACGGCTACACCTTC	CASSPERTGGVHGYTF
TRBJ2-7	17	TRBD2	TRBV19	-	TGTGCCAGTTCCCCGGGGACTAGGGTCTCTTTGATCTACGAGCAGTACTTC	CASSPGTRVSLIYEQYF
TRBJ1-2	16	-	TRBV14	-	TGTGCCAGCAGCCAAGTGGACAGATCTTTGGCCTATGGCTACACCTTC	CASSQVDRSLAYGYTF
TRBJ2-2	16	TRBD1	TRBV7-9	-	TGTGCCAGCAGCTCACACAGGGGGTATGGCACCGGGGAGCTGTTTTTT	CASSSHRGYGTGELFF
TRBJ2-7	12	-	TRBV20-1	-	TGCAGTGCTAGTACGACTAGTCGCGAGCAGTACTTC	CSASTTSREQYF
TRBJ1-2	18	TRBD1	TRBV5-1	few	TGCGCCAGCAGCTTTGGACAGGCGAACTTCATTGGGATGGAGGGCTACACCTTC	CASSFGQANFIGMEGYTF
TRBJ2-5	18	TRBD1	TRBV18	-	TGTGCCAGCTCACCATTGGGCCGGACAGGGAGAGGTACAGAGACCCAGTACTTC	CASSPLGRTGRGTETQYF
TRBJ1-2	13	-	TRBV30	-	TGTGCCTGGACCAGCAGGGGCCGGTATGGCTACACCTTC	CAWTSRGRYGYTF
TRBJ2-5	12	-	TRBV19	-	TGTGCCAGTAGTACGGGGGTCGAGACCCAGTACTTC	CASSTGVETQYF
TRBJ1-6	14	-	TRBV19	-	TGTGCCAGTAGCATAAAACAGGGACCTTCACCCCTCCACTTT	CASSIKQGPSPLHF
TRBJ2-3	17	TRBD2	TRBV7-6	few	TGTGCCAGCAGTCCCCTAGCGGGGGGTGTGAGCACAGATACGCAGTATTTT	CASSPLAGGVSTDTQYF
TRBJ1-1	15	TRBD1	TRBV19	-	TGTGCCAGTAGTATAGAGGGACAGATGAACACTGAAGCTTTCTTT	CASSIEGQMNTEAFF
TRBJ1-1	13	-	TRBV11-1	-	TGTGCCAGCAGCTTAAGTGAGGGAAGTGAAGCTTTCTTT	CASSLSEGSEAFF
TRBJ2-5	14	-	TRBV5-1	once	TGCGCCAGCAGCTTGGTCAGGGCTCCCGAGACCCAGTACTTC	CASSLVRAPETQYF
TRBJ2-1	13	TRBD1	TRBV27	-	TGTGCCAGCAAGGGACAGGGCAACAATGAGCAGTTCTTC	CASKGQGNNEQFF
TRBJ2-5	16	TRBD1	TRBV19	-	TGTGCCAGTAGTTCCACAGGGGGCACCCCACAAGAGACCCAGTACTTC	CASSSTGGTPQETQYF
TRBJ2-1	13	TRBD2	TRBV28	-	TGTGCCAGCACAGAAGCGGGGTCCAATGAGCAGTTCTTC	CASTEAGSNEQFF
TRBJ1-2	16	-	TRBV28	-	TGTGCCAGCAGGTCACAGGGCCCCGACGGTAACTATGGCTACACCTTC	CASRSQGPDGNYGYTF
TRBJ1-1	11	-	TRBV12-3/TRBV12-4	few	TGTGCCAGCATATGGTACAATGAAGCTTTCTTT	CASIWYNEAFF
TRBJ2-2	15	TRBD2	TRBV11-2	-	TGTGCCAGCAGCTTAGCGGGGGGTATTTCCGGGGAGCTGTTTTTT	CASSLAGGISGELFF
TRBJ2-3	14	-	TRBV25-1	-	TGTGCCAGCTCCCCCGTTGGGCGGGCAGATACGCAGTATTTT	CASSPVGRADTQYF
TRBJ1-4	15	-	TRBV7-9	-	TGTGCCAGCAGCTTAGACAGGGCTACTAATGAAAAACTGTTTTTT	CASSLDRATNEKLFF
TRBJ2-1	14	-	TRBV7-9	-	TGTGCCAGCAGCTTTGAGGAGTTATCCAATGAGCAGTTCTTC	CASSFEELSNEQFF